Each of the 16 T cell receptor beta chains below was sequenced from the same sample in a study of prognosis after radiotherapy for stage I lung cancer. Template was genomic DNA; TCR beta CDR3 amplified in two multiplex PCR rounds. The use of primers specific to each TRBV and TRBJ gene characterized first-round PCR. From the multiplex PCR reads, TCRdb called clonotypes with MiXCR, one entry per CDR3 protein. The sample holds around 19,000 distinct CDR3 sequences; around 47% are singletons and the top ten take roughly two fifths. The sequences come from PBMCs, collected before or after stereotactic body radiation therapy (not recorded which). The receptors were sampled from a donor of 50 years or more with non-small cell lung cancer.

Comment on this clonotype: A far larger clone lies a single base away; this is likely a read error. This chain joins TRBV7-2 and TRBJ2-7, with D possibly matching TRBD1 (6 bases). Germline V lookup: CDR1 SGHTA, CDR2 FQGNSA. The V end lost 1 base, the J end lost 0 bases, and 10 bases lay between the germline ends. CDR3 length equals 15 residues. CDR3 in amino acids: CASSLEGGISYEQYF. The CDR3, as DNA: TGTGCCAGCAGCTTAGAAGGGGGAATCTCCTACGAGCAGTACTTC.

This clonotype was recorded once. This rearrangement joins TRBV19 to TRBJ1-3; D may be TRBD1 (5 bases). CDR1 LNHDA and CDR2 SQIVND come from the germline V gene (reference sequence). V gave up 10 bases and J gave up 0 bases, with 10 bases separating them. This CDR3 is built from 13 residues. Here the CDR3 DNA reads TGTGCCACCGGCGGGGGCTCTGGAAACACCATATATTTT. It yields the protein CATGGGSGNTIYF.

There are many counts of this clonotype. The chain combines TRBV18 with TRBJ2-5; D is undetermined. Germline V gene lookup returns CDR1 KGHSH and CDR2 LQKENI. V lost 2 bases to trimming and J lost 3 bases, with 4 bases between them. The CDR3 has 12 residues. Here the CDR3 reads CASSPTEETQYF. The DNA of the CDR3 is TGTGCCAGCTCACCAACAGAAGAGACCCAGTACTTC.

This clonotype has at least ten counts. The chain has TRBV20-1 and TRBJ2-7; 11 bases are shared with TRBD2. V gave up 0 bases and J gave up 1 base; unmatched junction bases: 5. Germline V gives CDR1 DFQATT, CDR2 SNEGSKA (reference sequence). The length of the CDR3 is 16 residues. For the CDR3, the DNA is TGCAGTGCTAGAGATCCTACTAGCGGGGGTTCCTACGAGCAGTACTTC. Translating gives CSARDPTSGGSYEQYF.

This clonotype was picked up many times. This chain connects TRBV5-5 to TRBJ2-5; the D is unclear. Germline V lookup: CDR1 SGHKS, CDR2 YYEKEE (reference sequence). This CDR3 is 17 amino acids long. V lost 2 bases to trimming and J lost 0 bases, with 17 bases between them. The CDR3 DNA follows: TGTGCCAGCAGCTTAAATTTGTTGAACCTTAACCAAGAGACCCAGTACTTC. Amino acid sequence: CASSLNLLNLNQETQYF.

This clonotype occurred many times. The chain recombines TRBV5-4 with TRBJ1-2; a weak D match, TRBD1 (6 bases). CDR3 length equals 14 residues. Trimming stripped 5 bases from V and 8 bases from J, with 19 bases between. Germline assignment: CDR1 SGHNT and CDR2 YYREEE (reference sequence). This CDR3 reads CASRPPGGQGGYTF. DNA for the CDR3: TGTGCCAGCAGACCGCCGGGCGGCCAGGGGGGCTACACCTTC.

The table lists this clonotype with many counts. V usage is TRBV27 and J usage is TRBJ2-1, with D tentatively TRBD2 (6 bases). CDR3 length equals 15 residues. The V gene lost 6 bases and the J gene lost 0 bases, with 12 bases spanning the gap. The V gene's germline CDR1 is MNHEY and CDR2 SMNVEV (reference sequence). The CDR3 loop is CASRWTTSSYNEQFF. CDR3 nucleotide sequence: TGTGCCAGCAGATGGACTACGAGCTCCTACAATGAGCAGTTCTTC.

Details on this clonotype: This may stem from a read error, because a much larger clone lies one nucleotide away. The chain carries TRBV4-1 and TRBJ2-7; TRBD1 or TRBD2 may be the D gene (5 bases each). Germline V gives CDR1 MGHRA, CDR2 YSYEKL. The CDR3 runs to 15 residues. Here the CDR3 DNA reads TGCGCCAGCATCCAAGGTATCCCAGGGAGCTACGAGCAGTACTTC. It codes for CASIQGIPGSYEQYF.

This clonotype was seen a handful of times. Being one base from a much bigger clone, this may be a read error. The V call is TRBV7-9, the J call TRBJ2-5; 7 bases are shared with TRBD1. Germline values: CDR1 SEHNR, CDR2 FQNEAQ (reference sequence). This CDR3 contains 16 residues. V lost 4 bases to trimming and J lost 4 bases; unmatched junction nucleotides: 12. The CDR3 protein is CASSWYLHRGRETQYF. As DNA, the CDR3 is TGTGCCAGCAGCTGGTACCTTCACAGGGGCCGAGAGACCCAGTACTTC.

This clonotype was observed many times. This rearrangement joins TRBV2 to TRBJ2-7, with D possibly being TRBD2 (5 bases). Germline lookup yields CDR1 SNHLY and CDR2 FYNNEI. The V gene lost 7 bases and the J gene lost 2 bases, with 15 bases spanning the gap. The CDR3 covers 14 residues. The CDR3 DNA is TGTGCCAGCAAGGTAGCGTTAGACCCCTACGAGCAGTACTTC. Amino acids: CASKVALDPYEQYF.

J is TRBJ1-1 and V is TRBV7-2; D not resolved. The CDR3 runs to 13 residues. V was shortened by 6 bases and J by 0 bases, with 8 bases between the two germline ends. Per germline, CDR1 SGHTA and CDR2 FQGNSA. DNA of the CDR3: TGTACCAGCAGGGCTACAGTGAACACTGAAGCTTTCTTT. Residues: CTSRATVNTEAFF.

The V and J genes are TRBV12-3 or TRBV12-4 and TRBJ2-2, with 8 bases that match TRBD2. The CDR3 consists of 15 residues. J lost 4 bases, V lost 3 bases, and 4 bases had no gene match. Written as DNA, the CDR3 is TGTGCCAGCAGTTTTGGACTAGCTCGCACCGGGGAGCTGTTTTTT. Translation: CASSFGLARTGELFF.

This clonotype appeared many times. This chain links TRBV20-1 with TRBJ1-1, with D perhaps matching TRBD1 (5 bases). Germline V CDR1 and CDR2: DFQATT, SNEGSKA (reference sequence). Trimming stripped 6 bases from V and 4 bases from J, with 21 bases between. This CDR3 region has 15 residues. DNA of the CDR3: TGCAGTGCGTTTGTACCTTCTTCGAGGGGCACTGAAGCTTTCTTT. This translates into CSAFVPSSRGTEAFF.

This clonotype was picked up many times. The chain carries TRBV2 and TRBJ2-4, with TRBD2 matching over 15 bases. V shed 1 base and J 4 bases; nucleotides not matched to a gene: 14. This CDR3 is built from 21 residues. Germline V gene data show CDR1 as SNHLY and CDR2 as FYNNEI. CDR3 residues: CASSEVWLGLAGGGEKNIQYF. In nucleotides, the CDR3 is TGTGCCAGCAGTGAAGTATGGCTAGGACTAGCGGGGGGGGGCGAAAAAAACATTCAGTACTTC.

This clonotype was seen many times. The chain uses TRBV28 and TRBJ1-2, with a possible D match to TRBD1 (5 bases). V shed 3 bases and J shed 4 bases, with 9 bases lying between them. The CDR3 totals 13 residues. Germline assignment: CDR1 MDHEN and CDR2 SYDVKM. The CDR3 region has the DNA TGTGCCAGCAGTTTTTTGCAGGGCTATGGCTACACCTTC. Protein: CASSFLQGYGYTF.

The chain carries TRBV6-5 and TRBJ2-3; D assignment may be TRBD1 or TRBD2 (5 bases each). The CDR3 is made up of 16 amino acids. From germline, CDR1 is MNHEY and CDR2 SVGAGI. The V end lost 3 bases, the J end lost 5 bases, and 18 bases lay between the germline ends. CDR3 coding DNA: TGTGCCAGCAGTTATCGCCCCCCGGGGCAGGGAGATACGCAGTATTTT. Protein product: CASSYRPPGQGDTQYF.